This T cell receptor beta chain is from a study of spatial heterogeneity in lung cancer. In the study overall: A consistent excess of beta-chain over alpha-chain sequences was detected.

TCRdb fed the 5' RACE reads into MiXCR, producing one record per CDR3 protein. The table has under 5,500 distinct CDR3 sequences, roughly 5.4% seen once; the top ten hold 7% to 10%. Trimming cost V 5 bases and J 4 bases, with 11 bases left between them. Germline V CDR1 and CDR2: MNHEY, SMNVEV (reference sequence). This CDR3 is built from 13 residues. This clonotype is judged medium-sized. Specified time point: sample taken at primary tumor resection. The donor group consisted of roughly 70 patients who had untreated, early-stage non-small cell lung cancer. The chain has TRBV27 and TRBJ1-2; D call uncertain. The material was normal lung tissue next to the tumor, obtained at surgery. The TCR originated in a female donor with early-stage non-small cell lung cancer. CDR3 coding DNA: TGTGCCAGCAGTCGGCGATTGGGCTATGGCTACACCTTC. Amino acid sequence: CASSRRLGYGYTF.